This TCR beta chain stems from a study of blood T cell repertoires in COVID-19. Cohorts were based on clinical histories the participants reported. Two negative PCRs, clearance, or symptom resolution were required of recovered Cohort 3 donors. The assay was immunoSEQ multiplex PCR, and TCRdb's table has in-frame clones only and misses some. Here the sample spans approximately 350,000 clones, 85% to 90% being singletons. The CDR3 spans 19 residues. V shed 2 bases and J 5 bases; nucleotides not matched to a gene: 17. From germline, CDR1 is LGHNA and CDR2 YNFKEQ. J is TRBJ2-7 and V is TRBV4-2, with TRBD1 identical over 11 bases. The TCR originated in a young man who had recovered from COVID-19. What was sequenced was PBMCs or T cells enriched from blood (not recorded which). CDR3 DNA: TGTGCCAGCAGCCAAAACGGGGACAGGGGGTTGAGAGGTTACCACGAGCAGTACTTC. Protein: CASSQNGDRGLRGYHEQYF.